This TCR beta chain was captured by sequencing in a study of CD8+ T cells in alopecia areata. CDR3 length equals 14 residues. V lost 1 base and J lost 1; bases outside the gene matches: 3. Per the germline V gene, CDR1 is SQVTM and CDR2 is ANQGSEA. About this clone: This specimen includes other DNA sequences encoding the same CDR3.

The treatment is: oral pan-JAK inhibitor, 5-10 mg twice daily. Isolated RNA was reverse transcribed into cDNA used as the sequencing template. The assay was immunoSEQ multiplex PCR, and TCRdb's table has in-frame clones only and misses some. The table records about 180,000 clones, 58% of them present only once. This rearrangement joins TRBV29-1 to TRBJ1-1; 7 bases are a match to TRBD1. The receptor was isolated from a human donor with alopecia areata. This specimen consisted of CD4+ T cells sorted from blood, obtained between weeks 55 and 65, from a patient treated with tofacitinib. The CDR3 reads CSVEVQGRNTEAFF. As DNA, the CDR3 is TGCAGCGTTGAAGTACAGGGGAGGAACACTGAAGCTTTCTTT.